Reported below is one TCR beta chain. Antigen: not known. Germline trimming cut 3 bases from V and 7 bases from J; bases unmatched to any gene: 6. The CDR3 runs 14 residues. Germline CDR1 SGHTA, CDR2 FQGNSA. Generated by immunoSEQ multiplex PCR, the TCRdb table keeps only in-frame clones and is missing some. The table shows about 24,000 clones, with roughly 67% occurring only once. This record belongs to a study of early stage breast cancer tumors. Study results and limitations: Tumors had roughly 2.5-fold higher T cell density and higher clonality than adjacent normal breast tissue.

This receptor was taken from a person in their sixties or seventies with breast cancer. Sequencing was done on a sample of breast tumor tissue. This chain joins TRBV7-2 and TRBJ1-5; 7 bases fit TRBD1. The CDR3 nucleotides are TGTGCCAGCAGCTTCCCCGGGACAGAGCAGCCCCAGCATTTT. This sequence encodes CASSFPGTEQPQHF.